Below, one TCR beta chain is given with its context. What it recognizes is unknown. The protocol was immunoSEQ multiplex PCR, while the TCRdb copy is restricted to in-frame clones and leaves out a portion. The sample carries 180,000 or so clones, 88% recorded once. The data derive from a study of T cell responses to AZD1222 COVID-19 vaccine. Germline V gene sequence: CDR1 MNHEY, CDR2 SVGAGI. This CDR3 has 14 amino acids. The V gene lost 4 bases and the J gene lost 1 base, with 11 bases spanning the gap. Study-wide results and caveats: The study sampled repertoires only after the peak T cell response.

The chain carries TRBV6-5 and TRBJ2-7; a possible D gene is TRBD1 (5 bases). The clonotype comes from an adult who received the AZD1222 COVID-19 vaccine. The material was peripheral blood, obtained 28 days after the second AZD1222 dose. CDR3 nucleotide sequence: TGTGCCAGCAGTTGGCTCGGACAATCCTACGAGCAGTACTTC. Its protein product is CASSWLGQSYEQYF.